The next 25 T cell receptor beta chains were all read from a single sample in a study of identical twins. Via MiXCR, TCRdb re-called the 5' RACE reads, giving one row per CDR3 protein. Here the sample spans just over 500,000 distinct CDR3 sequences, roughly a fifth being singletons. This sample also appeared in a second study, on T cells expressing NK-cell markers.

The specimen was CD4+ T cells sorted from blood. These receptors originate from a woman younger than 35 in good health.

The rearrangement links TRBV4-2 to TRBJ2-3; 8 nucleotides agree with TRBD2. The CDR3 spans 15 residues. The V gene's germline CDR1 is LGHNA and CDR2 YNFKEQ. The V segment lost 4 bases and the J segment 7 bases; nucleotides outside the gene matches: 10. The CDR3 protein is CASSLAGRGGNTQYF. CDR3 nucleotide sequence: TGTGCCAGCAGCCTAGCCGGTCGGGGGGGAAATACGCAGTATTTT.

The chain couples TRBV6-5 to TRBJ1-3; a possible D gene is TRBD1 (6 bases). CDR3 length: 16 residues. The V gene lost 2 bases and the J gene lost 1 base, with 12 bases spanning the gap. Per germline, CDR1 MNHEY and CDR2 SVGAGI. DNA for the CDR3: TGTGCCAGCAGTTACAGGAGCAGGGGTTCTGGAAACACCATATATTTT. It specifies CASSYRSRGSGNTIYF.

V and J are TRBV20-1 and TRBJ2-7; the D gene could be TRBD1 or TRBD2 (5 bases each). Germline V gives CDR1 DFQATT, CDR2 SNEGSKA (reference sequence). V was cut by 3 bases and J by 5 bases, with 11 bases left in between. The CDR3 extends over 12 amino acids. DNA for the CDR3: TGCAGTGCTAGCGGGACCCCTGACGAGCAGTACTTC. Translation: CSASGTPDEQYF.

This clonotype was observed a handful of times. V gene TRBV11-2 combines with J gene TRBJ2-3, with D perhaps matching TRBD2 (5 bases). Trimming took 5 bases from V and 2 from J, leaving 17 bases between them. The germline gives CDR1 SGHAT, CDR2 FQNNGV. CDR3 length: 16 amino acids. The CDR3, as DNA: TGTGCCAGCAGCGCGGGCCTTGCGCCTCTCACAGATACGCAGTATTTT. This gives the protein CASSAGLAPLTDTQYF.

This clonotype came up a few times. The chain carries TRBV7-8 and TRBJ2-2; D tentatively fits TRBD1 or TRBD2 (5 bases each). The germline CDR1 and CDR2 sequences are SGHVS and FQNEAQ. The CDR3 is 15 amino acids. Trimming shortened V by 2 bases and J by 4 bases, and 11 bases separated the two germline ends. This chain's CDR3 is CASSLRDAGTGELFF. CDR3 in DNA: TGTGCCAGCAGCTTAAGGGACGCAGGCACCGGGGAGCTGTTTTTT.

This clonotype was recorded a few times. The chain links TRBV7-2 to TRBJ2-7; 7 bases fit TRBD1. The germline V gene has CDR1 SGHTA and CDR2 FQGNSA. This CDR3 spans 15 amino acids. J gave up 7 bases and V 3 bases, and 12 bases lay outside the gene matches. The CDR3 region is CASSFLEPGRGEQYF. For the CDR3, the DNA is TGTGCCAGCAGCTTCCTGGAGCCGGGCAGGGGGGAGCAGTACTTC.

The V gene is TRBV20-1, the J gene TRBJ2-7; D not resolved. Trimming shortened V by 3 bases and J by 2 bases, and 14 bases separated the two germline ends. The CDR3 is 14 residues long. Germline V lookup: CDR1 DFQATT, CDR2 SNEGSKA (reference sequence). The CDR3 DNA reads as TGCAGTGCTAGCCGGCCCAACCCCCCCTACGAGCAGTACTTC. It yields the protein CSASRPNPPYEQYF.

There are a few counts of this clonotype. CDR3 DNA: TGCAGTGGGGGACTAGCGGGAGTTTCAGATACGCAGTATTTT. Its protein product is CSGGLAGVSDTQYF. V and J are TRBV20-1 and TRBJ2-3, with 14 bases lining up with TRBD2. CDR1 DFQATT and CDR2 SNEGSKA come from the germline V gene (reference sequence). Germline trimming cut 7 bases from V and 4 bases from J; bases unmatched to any gene: 4. The CDR3 has 14 amino acids.

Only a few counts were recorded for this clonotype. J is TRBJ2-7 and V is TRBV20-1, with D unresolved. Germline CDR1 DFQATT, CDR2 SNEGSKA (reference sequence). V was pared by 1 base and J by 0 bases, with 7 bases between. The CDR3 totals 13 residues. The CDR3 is CSARGLNSYEQYF. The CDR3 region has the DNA TGCAGTGCTAGAGGACTGAACTCCTACGAGCAGTACTTC.

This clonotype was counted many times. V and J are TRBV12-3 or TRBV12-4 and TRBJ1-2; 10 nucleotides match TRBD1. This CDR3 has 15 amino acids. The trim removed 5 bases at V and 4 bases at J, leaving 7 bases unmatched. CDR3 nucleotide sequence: TGTGCCAGCAGTGAAAGGACAGGGGGAGGCTATGGCTACACCTTC. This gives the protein CASSERTGGGYGYTF.

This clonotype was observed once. The CDR3 is CATSRDRGYEQYF. The DNA of the CDR3 is TGTGCCACCAGTCGGGACAGGGGATACGAGCAGTACTTC. The J gene is TRBJ2-7, the V gene TRBV15; 10 positions agree with TRBD1. The CDR3 loop spans 13 amino acids. Germline lookup yields CDR1 LNHNV and CDR2 YYDKDF (reference sequence). V lost 6 bases to trimming and J lost 4 bases; unmatched junction nucleotides: 3.

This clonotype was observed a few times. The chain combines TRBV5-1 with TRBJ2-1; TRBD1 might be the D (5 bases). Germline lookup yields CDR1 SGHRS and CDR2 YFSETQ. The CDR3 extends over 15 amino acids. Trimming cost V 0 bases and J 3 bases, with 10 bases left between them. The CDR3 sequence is CASSLEPGHYNEQFF. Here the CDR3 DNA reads TGCGCCAGCAGCTTGGAACCAGGGCACTACAATGAGCAGTTCTTC.

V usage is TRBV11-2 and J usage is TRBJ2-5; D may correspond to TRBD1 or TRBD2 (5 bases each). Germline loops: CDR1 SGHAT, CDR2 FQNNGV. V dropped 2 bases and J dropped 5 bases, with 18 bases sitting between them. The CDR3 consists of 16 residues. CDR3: CASSLMRGTYYETQYF. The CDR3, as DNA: TGTGCCAGCAGCTTAATGAGAGGGACGTACTATGAGACCCAGTACTTC.

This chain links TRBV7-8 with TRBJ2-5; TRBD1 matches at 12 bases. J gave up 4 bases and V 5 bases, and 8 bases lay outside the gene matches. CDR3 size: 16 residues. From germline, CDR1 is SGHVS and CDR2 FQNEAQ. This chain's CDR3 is CASSRTGTGGSETQYF. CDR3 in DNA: TGTGCCAGCAGCAGGACCGGGACAGGGGGCTCAGAGACCCAGTACTTC.

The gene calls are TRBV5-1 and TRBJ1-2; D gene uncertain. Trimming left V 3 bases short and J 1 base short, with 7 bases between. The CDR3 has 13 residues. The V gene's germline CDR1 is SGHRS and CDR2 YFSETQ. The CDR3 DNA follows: TGCGCCAGCAGCTCGGACGTTAACTATGGCTACACCTTC. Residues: CASSSDVNYGYTF.

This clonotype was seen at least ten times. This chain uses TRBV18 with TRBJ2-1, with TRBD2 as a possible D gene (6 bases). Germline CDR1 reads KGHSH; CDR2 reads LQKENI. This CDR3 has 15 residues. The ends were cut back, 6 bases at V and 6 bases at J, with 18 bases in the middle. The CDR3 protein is CASSSRLVSGNEQFF. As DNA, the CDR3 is TGTGCCAGCTCGTCGCGACTAGTATCGGGCAATGAGCAGTTCTTC. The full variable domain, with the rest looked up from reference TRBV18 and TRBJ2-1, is NAGVMQNPRHLVRRRGQEARLRCSPMKGHSHVYWYRQLPEEGLKFMVYLQKENIIDESGMPKERFSAEFPKEGPSILRIQQVVRGDSAAYFCASSSRLVSGNEQFFGPGTRLTVL.

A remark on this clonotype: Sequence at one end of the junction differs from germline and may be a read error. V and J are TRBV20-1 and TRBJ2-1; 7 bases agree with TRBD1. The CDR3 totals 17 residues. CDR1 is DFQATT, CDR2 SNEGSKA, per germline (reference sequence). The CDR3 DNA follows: TGCTGTGCTGTCCCTCTTGCGAGGGGGCGGAGACACAATGAGCAGTTCTTC. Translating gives CCAVPLARGRRHNEQFF.

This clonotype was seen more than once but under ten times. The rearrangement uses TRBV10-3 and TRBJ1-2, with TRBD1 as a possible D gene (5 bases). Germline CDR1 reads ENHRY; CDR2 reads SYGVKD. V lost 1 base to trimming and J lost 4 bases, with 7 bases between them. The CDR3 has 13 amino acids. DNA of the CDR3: TGTGCCATCAGTGAGTTAGGGACCTATGGCTACACCTTC. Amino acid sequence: CAISELGTYGYTF.

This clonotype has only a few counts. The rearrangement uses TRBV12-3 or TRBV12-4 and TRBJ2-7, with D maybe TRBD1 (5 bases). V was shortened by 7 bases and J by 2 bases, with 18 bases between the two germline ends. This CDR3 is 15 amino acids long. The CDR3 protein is CASTTSRALPYEQYF. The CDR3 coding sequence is TGTGCCAGCACCACCTCCAGGGCCCTCCCCTACGAGCAGTACTTC.

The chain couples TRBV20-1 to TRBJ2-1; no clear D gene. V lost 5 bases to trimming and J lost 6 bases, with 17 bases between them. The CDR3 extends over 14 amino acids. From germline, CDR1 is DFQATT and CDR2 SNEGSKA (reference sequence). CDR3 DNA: TGCAGTGCTGAACCGGATACCCAAAGCAATGAGCAGTTCTTC. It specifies CSAEPDTQSNEQFF.

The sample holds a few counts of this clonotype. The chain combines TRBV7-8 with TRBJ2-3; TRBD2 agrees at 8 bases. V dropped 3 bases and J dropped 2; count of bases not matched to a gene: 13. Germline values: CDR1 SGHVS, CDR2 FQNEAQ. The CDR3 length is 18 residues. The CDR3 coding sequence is TGTGCCAGCAGCTTCCACCCCTCCGCGGGGGGAAACACAGATACGCAGTATTTT. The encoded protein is CASSFHPSAGGNTDTQYF.

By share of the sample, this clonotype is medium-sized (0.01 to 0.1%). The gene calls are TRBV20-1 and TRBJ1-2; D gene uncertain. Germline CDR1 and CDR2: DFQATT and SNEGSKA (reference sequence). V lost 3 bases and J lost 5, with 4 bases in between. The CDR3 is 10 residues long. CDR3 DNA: TGCAGTGCTAGCCTATATGGCTACACCTTC. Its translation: CSASLYGYTF.

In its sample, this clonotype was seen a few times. Here the CDR3 DNA reads TGCGCCAGCAGCTTGTCTCCCGTTGGCACAGATACGCAGTATTTT. Its protein product is CASSLSPVGTDTQYF. This rearrangement joins TRBV5-1 to TRBJ2-3; no firm D call. CDR1 and CDR2 (germline): SGHRS, YFSETQ. V was pared by 1 base and J by 1 base, with 10 bases between. CDR3 length equals 15 residues.

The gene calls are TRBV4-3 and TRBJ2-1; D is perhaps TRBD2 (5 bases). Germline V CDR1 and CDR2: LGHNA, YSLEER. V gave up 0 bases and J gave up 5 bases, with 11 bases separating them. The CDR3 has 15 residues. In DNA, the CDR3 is TGCGCCAGCAGCCAAGATCTGCGGGTCGACAATGAGCAGTTCTTC. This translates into CASSQDLRVDNEQFF.

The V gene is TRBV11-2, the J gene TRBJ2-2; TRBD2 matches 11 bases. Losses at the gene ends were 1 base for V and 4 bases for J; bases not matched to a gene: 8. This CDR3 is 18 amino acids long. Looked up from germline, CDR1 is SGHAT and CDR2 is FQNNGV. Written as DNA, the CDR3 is TGTGCCAGCAGCTTAGGGGTAGCGGGGGGGCGAGGCACCGGGGAGCTGTTTTTT. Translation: CASSLGVAGGRGTGELFF. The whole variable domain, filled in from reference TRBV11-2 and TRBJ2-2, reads EAGVAQSPRYKIIEKRQSVAFWCNPISGHATLYWYQQILGQGPKLLIQFQNNGVVDDSQLPKDRFSAERLKGVDSTLKIQPAKLEDSAVYLCASSLGVAGGRGTGELFFGEGSRLTVL.